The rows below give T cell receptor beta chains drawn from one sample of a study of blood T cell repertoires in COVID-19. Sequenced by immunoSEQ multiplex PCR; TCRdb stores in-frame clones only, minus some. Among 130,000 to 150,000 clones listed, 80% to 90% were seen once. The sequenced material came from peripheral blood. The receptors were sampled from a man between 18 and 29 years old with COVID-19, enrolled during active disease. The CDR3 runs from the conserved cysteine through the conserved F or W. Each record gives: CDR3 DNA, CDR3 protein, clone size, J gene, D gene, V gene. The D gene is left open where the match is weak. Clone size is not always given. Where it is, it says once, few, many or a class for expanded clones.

CDR3 DNA: TGTGCCGCCGGGTTGGGGACTCCAGATACGCAGTATTTT
CDR3 protein: CAAGLGTPDTQYF
clone size: -
J gene: TRBJ2-3
D gene: -
V gene: TRBV12-3/TRBV12-4

CDR3 DNA: TGTGCCAGCAGCCCACTAACCGGGACAGTGATGAACACTGAAGCTTTCTTT
CDR3 protein: CASSPLTGTVMNTEAFF
clone size: once
J gene: TRBJ1-1
D gene: TRBD1
V gene: TRBV4-2

CDR3 DNA: TGTGCCAGCTCACTCGACTTGAACACTGAAGCTTTCTTT
CDR3 protein: CASSLDLNTEAFF
clone size: -
J gene: TRBJ1-1
D gene: -
V gene: TRBV18

CDR3 DNA: TGTGCCAGCAGCGTTGCGGAGGGCCGAGAGACCCAGTACTTC
CDR3 protein: CASSVAEGRETQYF
clone size: -
J gene: TRBJ2-5
D gene: -
V gene: TRBV7-9

CDR3 DNA: TGTGCCAGCAGCCAGGAGGGGCAGGTCTCCTACGAGCAGTACTTC
CDR3 protein: CASSQEGQVSYEQYF
clone size: -
J gene: TRBJ2-7
D gene: -
V gene: TRBV5-4

CDR3 DNA: TGTGCCAGTACCCCCCGGGTGGACAGATCCTCTGGAAACACCATATATTTT
CDR3 protein: CASTPRVDRSSGNTIYF
clone size: -
J gene: TRBJ1-3
D gene: -
V gene: TRBV19

CDR3 DNA: TGTGCCAGCAGGGACAGGGACCTCACAGATACGCAGTATTTT
CDR3 protein: CASRDRDLTDTQYF
clone size: once
J gene: TRBJ2-3
D gene: TRBD1
V gene: TRBV6-5

CDR3 DNA: TGTGCCAGCAGTACGCCCCTAGCGGGAGCGCGCACAGATACGCAGTATTTT
CDR3 protein: CASSTPLAGARTDTQYF
clone size: -
J gene: TRBJ2-3
D gene: TRBD2
V gene: TRBV27

CDR3 DNA: TGTGCCAGCAGCTTAACAGGGGGCGCTGGGGATGAGCAGTTCTTC
CDR3 protein: CASSLTGGAGDEQFF
clone size: -
J gene: TRBJ2-1
D gene: TRBD1
V gene: TRBV7-2

CDR3 DNA: TGTGCCAGCAGCTTAGCCGGGACAGGGTTGATGGGAGCTTTCCGAGAGACCCAGTACTTC
CDR3 protein: CASSLAGTGLMGAFRETQYF
clone size: -
J gene: TRBJ2-5
D gene: TRBD1
V gene: TRBV7-2

CDR3 DNA: TGTGCCAGCAGCTTAGTTTCCCTTCTAGAGACCCAGTACTTC
CDR3 protein: CASSLVSLLETQYF
clone size: -
J gene: TRBJ2-5
D gene: -
V gene: TRBV11-2

CDR3 DNA: TGTGCCAGCAGCCAACGGACTAACAAAGAGACCCAGTACTTC
CDR3 protein: CASSQRTNKETQYF
clone size: -
J gene: TRBJ2-5
D gene: -
V gene: TRBV6-6

CDR3 DNA: TGTGCCTGGAGTGTACGTCCCGGGTCCCTCCACTTT
CDR3 protein: CAWSVRPGSLHF
clone size: few
J gene: TRBJ1-6
D gene: -
V gene: TRBV30

CDR3 DNA: TGTGCCAGCAGCCCCAGGGTTAGCTCCTACAATGAGCAGTTCTTC
CDR3 protein: CASSPRVSSYNEQFF
clone size: -
J gene: TRBJ2-1
D gene: -
V gene: TRBV11-3

CDR3 DNA: TGTGCCAGTAGTGCACGGACTAGCGGGAACCGGCAAGAGACCCAGTACTTC
CDR3 protein: CASSARTSGNRQETQYF
clone size: once
J gene: TRBJ2-5
D gene: TRBD2
V gene: TRBV19

CDR3 DNA: TGTGCCAGCTCAATCCGGGACGGGGGGAACACTGAAGCTTTCTTT
CDR3 protein: CASSIRDGGNTEAFF
clone size: -
J gene: TRBJ1-1
D gene: -
V gene: TRBV7-6

CDR3 DNA: TGTGCCAGCAGCGTACGACTAGCGGGCTACAATGAGCAGTTCTTC
CDR3 protein: CASSVRLAGYNEQFF
clone size: -
J gene: TRBJ2-1
D gene: TRBD2
V gene: TRBV9

CDR3 DNA: TGCAGCGTTGATTCAACTGCTCCTCCCTACGAGCAGTACTTC
CDR3 protein: CSVDSTAPPYEQYF
clone size: -
J gene: TRBJ2-7
D gene: -
V gene: TRBV29-1

CDR3 DNA: TGTGCCAGCCGGGGACAGAATAGCAATCAGCCCCAGCATTTT
CDR3 protein: CASRGQNSNQPQHF
clone size: -
J gene: TRBJ1-5
D gene: TRBD1
V gene: TRBV6-5

CDR3 DNA: TGTGCCAGCAGCCACAGGACAGGGACCGGGGAGCTGTTTTTT
CDR3 protein: CASSHRTGTGELFF
clone size: once
J gene: TRBJ2-2
D gene: TRBD1
V gene: TRBV13

CDR3 DNA: TGTGCCAGCAGCCAAGTGTGGGGGGAAAGAGAGACCCAGTACTTC
CDR3 protein: CASSQVWGERETQYF
clone size: -
J gene: TRBJ2-5
D gene: -
V gene: TRBV14

CDR3 DNA: TGTGCCAGCAGCTATCCGGGACTAGCGAGAGAGACCCAGTACTTC
CDR3 protein: CASSYPGLARETQYF
clone size: -
J gene: TRBJ2-5
D gene: TRBD2
V gene: TRBV5-6